This T cell receptor beta chain was sequenced during a study of cytomegalovirus exposure and HLA in healthy donors. V was cut by 0 bases and J by 1 base, with 10 bases left in between. The germline V gene encodes CDR1 SGHAT and CDR2 FQNNGV. The CDR3 has 16 residues. Assay: immunoSEQ multiplex PCR; the TCRdb copy retains only in-frame clones and omits some. The sample lists approximately 170,000 clones, about 85% seen once, with 2% to 2.5% in the top ten. Sequencing used PBMCs. The clonotype originates from a man under 40 in good health and CMV-seropositive. This chain uses TRBV11-2 with TRBJ1-3, with D perhaps TRBD1 (6 bases). The CDR3 protein is CASSLDDRRSGNTIYF. The CDR3 region has the DNA TGTGCCAGCAGCTTAGACGACAGGAGATCTGGAAACACCATATATTTT.